These T cell receptor beta chains were read from a single sample in a study of blood T cells in healthy people across ages. Each CDR3 protein is one row after TCRdb ran MiXCR on the 5' RACE reads. The data show 1.5 million to 2 million distinct CDR3 sequences, with 49% seen just once and approximately 2.1% held by the top ten. The sample comprised blood. These receptors were obtained from a woman aged 40-49 years in good health. CDR3s include the opening cysteine and the closing phenylalanine or tryptophan. Each record gives: V gene, J gene, CDR3 protein.

>TRBV5-1|TRBJ2-1
CASVPGESFHNEQFF
>TRBV28|TRBJ2-6
CASRKSGANVLTF
>TRBV6-2/TRBV6-3|TRBJ1-1
CASTSNNFNTEAFF
>TRBV7-3|TRBJ2-4
CASSRRGGKNIQYF
>TRBV4-2|TRBJ2-1
CASSQGRWDEQFF
>TRBV13|TRBJ2-7
CASSVNRGSYEQYF
>TRBV4-1|TRBJ2-3
CASSQARQGGPDTQYF
>TRBV2|TRBJ2-5
CASSDTEGETQYF
>TRBV20-1|TRBJ1-1
CSARRGSRNTEAFF
>TRBV5-1|TRBJ1-1
CASSLSGPMNTEAFF